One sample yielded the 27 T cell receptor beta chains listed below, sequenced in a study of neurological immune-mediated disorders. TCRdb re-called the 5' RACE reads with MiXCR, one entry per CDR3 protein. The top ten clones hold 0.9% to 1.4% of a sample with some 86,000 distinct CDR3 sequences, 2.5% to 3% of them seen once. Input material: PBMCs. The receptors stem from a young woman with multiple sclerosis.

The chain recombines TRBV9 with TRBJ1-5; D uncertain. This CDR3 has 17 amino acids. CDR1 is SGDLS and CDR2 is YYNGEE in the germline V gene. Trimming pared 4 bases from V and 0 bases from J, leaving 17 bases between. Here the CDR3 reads CASSPPVGEASNQPQHF. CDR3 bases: TGTGCCAGCAGCCCCCCGGTTGGGGAAGCTAGCAATCAGCCCCAGCATTTT.

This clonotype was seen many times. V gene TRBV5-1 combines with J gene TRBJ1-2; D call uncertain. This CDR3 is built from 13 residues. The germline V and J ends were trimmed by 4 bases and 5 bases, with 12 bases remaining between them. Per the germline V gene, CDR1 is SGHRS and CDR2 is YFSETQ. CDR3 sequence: CASSPDQTYGYTF. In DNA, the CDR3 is TGCGCCAGCAGCCCCGACCAGACTTATGGCTACACCTTC.

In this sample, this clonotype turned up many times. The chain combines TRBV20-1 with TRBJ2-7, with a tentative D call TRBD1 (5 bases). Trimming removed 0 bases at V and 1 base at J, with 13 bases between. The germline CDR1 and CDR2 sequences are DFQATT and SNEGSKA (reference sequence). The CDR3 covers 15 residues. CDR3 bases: TGCAGTGCTAGAGATGGGGCAGGAAATTCCTACGAGCAGTACTTC. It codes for CSARDGAGNSYEQYF.

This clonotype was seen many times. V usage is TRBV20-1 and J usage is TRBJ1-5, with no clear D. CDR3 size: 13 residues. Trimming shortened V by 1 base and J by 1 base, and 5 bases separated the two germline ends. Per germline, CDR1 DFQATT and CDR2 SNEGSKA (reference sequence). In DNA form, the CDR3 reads TGCAGTGCTAGAGGACTGAGCAATCAGCCCCAGCATTTT. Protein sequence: CSARGLSNQPQHF.

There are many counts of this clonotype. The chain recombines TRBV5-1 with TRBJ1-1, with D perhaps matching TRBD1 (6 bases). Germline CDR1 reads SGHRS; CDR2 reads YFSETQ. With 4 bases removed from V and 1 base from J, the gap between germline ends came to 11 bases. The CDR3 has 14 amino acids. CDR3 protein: CASSPAGANTEAFF. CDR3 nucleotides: TGCGCCAGCAGCCCGGCGGGGGCGAACACTGAAGCTTTCTTT.

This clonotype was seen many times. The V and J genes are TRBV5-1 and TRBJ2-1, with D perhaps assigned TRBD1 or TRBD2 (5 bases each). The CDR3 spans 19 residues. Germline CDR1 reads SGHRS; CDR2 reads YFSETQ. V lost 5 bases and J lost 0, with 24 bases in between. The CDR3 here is CASSGVRDRGPSSYNEQFF. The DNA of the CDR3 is TGCGCCAGCAGTGGGGTTAGGGACCGGGGCCCGAGCTCCTACAATGAGCAGTTCTTC.

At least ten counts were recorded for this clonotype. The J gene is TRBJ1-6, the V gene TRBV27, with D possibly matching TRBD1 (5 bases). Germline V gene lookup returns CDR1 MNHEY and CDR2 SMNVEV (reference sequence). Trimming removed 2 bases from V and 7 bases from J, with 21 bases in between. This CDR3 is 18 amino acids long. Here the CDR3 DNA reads TGTGCCAGCAGTTTAGTCGCTTTCGGGACTTCTGCAAATTCACCCCTCCACTTT. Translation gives CASSLVAFGTSANSPLHF.

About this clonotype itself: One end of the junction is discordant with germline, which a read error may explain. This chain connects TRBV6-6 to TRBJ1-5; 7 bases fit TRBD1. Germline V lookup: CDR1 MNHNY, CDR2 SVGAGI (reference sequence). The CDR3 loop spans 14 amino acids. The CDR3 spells CASSYGTVNKTQNF. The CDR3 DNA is TGTGCCAGCAGTTACGGGACAGTAAATAAGACCCAGAATTTT.

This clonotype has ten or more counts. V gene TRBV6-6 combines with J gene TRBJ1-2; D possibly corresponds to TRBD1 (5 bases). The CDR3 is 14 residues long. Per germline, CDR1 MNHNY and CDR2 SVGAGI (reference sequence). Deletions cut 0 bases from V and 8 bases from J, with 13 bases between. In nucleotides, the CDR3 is TGTGCCAGCAGTTACTCGGCAGGGTCGTTCGGCTACACCTTC. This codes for CASSYSAGSFGYTF.

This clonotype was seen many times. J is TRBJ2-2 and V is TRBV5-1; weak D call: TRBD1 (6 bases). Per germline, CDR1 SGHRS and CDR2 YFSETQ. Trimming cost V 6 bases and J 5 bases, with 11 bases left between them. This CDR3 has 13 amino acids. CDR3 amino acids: CASIPGATGELFF. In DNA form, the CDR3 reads TGCGCCAGCATACCAGGGGCGACCGGGGAGCTGTTTTTT.

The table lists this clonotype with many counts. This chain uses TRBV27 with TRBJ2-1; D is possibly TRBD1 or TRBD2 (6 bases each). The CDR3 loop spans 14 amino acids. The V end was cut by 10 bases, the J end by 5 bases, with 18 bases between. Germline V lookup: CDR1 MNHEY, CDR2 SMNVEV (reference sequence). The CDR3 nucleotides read TGTGCCATCCTCAAGGGGGGCGCGAACAATGAGCAGTTCTTC. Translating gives CAILKGGANNEQFF.

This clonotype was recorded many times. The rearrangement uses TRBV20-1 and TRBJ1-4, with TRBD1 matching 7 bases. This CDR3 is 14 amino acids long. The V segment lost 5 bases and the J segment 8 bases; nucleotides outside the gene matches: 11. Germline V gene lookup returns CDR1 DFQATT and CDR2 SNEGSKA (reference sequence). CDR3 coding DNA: TGCAGTGCTTACGGACAGGCAGGAGGGGAAAAACTGTTTTTT. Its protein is CSAYGQAGGEKLFF.

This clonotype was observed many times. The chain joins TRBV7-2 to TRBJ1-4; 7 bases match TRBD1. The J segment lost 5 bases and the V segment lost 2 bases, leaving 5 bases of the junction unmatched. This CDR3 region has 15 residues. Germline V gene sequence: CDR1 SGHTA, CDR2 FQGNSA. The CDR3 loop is CASSLWQGENEKLFF. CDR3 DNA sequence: TGTGCCAGCAGCTTATGGCAGGGGGAAAATGAAAAACTGTTTTTT.

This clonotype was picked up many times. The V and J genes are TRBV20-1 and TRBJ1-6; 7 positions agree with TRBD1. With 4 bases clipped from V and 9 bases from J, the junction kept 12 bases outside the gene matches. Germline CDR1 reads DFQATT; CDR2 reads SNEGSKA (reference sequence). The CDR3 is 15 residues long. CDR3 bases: TGCAGTGCTACCCAGCAGGGGGGCCGAGGTTCACCCCTCCACTTT. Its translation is CSATQQGGRGSPLHF.

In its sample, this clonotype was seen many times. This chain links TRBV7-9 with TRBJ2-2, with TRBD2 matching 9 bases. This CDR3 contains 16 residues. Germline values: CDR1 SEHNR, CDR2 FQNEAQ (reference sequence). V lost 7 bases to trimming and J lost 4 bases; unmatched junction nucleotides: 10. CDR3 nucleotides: TGTGCCAGCACCCAGCGAGCGGGAGGCCCCACCGGGGAGCTGTTTTTT. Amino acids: CASTQRAGGPTGELFF.

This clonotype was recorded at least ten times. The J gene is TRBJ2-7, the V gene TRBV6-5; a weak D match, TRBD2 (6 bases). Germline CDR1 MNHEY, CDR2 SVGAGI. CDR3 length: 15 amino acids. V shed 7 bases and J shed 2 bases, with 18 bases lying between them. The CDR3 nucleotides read TGTGCCAGCACCACTAGGGTTGGAGGGACCTACGAGCAGTACTTC. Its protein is CASTTRVGGTYEQYF.

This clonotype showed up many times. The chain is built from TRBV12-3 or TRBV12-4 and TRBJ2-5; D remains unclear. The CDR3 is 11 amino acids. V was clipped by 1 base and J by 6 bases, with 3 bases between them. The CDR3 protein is CASSLGQTQYF. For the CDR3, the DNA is TGTGCCAGCAGTTTAGGTCAGACCCAGTACTTC.

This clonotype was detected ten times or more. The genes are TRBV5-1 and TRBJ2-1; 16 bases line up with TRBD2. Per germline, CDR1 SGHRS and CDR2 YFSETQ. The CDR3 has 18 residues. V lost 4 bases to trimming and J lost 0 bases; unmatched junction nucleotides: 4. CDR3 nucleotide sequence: TGCGCCAGCAGCCCCGGGACTAGCGGGAGGGCCTCCTACAATGAGCAGTTCTTC. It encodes CASSPGTSGRASYNEQFF. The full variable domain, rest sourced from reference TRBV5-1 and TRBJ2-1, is KAGVTQTPRYLIKTRGQQVTLSCSPISGHRSVSWYQQTPGQGLQFLFEYFSETQRNKGNFPGRFSGRQFSNSRSEMNVSTLELGDSALYLCASSPGTSGRASYNEQFFGPGTRLTVL.

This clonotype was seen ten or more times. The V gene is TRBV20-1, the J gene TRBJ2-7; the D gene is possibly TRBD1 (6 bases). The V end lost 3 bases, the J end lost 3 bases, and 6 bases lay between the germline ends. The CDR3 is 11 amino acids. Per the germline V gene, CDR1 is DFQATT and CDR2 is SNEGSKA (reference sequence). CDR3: CSARDSYEQYF. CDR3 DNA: TGCAGTGCTAGGGACAGCTACGAGCAGTACTTC.

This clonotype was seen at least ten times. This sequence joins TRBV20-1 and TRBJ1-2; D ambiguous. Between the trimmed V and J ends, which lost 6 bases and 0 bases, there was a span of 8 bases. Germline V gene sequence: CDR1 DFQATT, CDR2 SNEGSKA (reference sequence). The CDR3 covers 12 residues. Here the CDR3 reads CSALTANYGYTF. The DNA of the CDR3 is TGCAGTGCGCTTACAGCTAACTATGGCTACACCTTC.

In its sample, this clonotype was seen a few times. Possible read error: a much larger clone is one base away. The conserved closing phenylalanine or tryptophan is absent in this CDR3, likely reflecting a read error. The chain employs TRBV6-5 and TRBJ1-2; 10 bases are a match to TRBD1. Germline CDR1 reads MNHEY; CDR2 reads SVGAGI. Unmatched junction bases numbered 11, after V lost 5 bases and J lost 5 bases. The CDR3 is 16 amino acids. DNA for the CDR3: TGTGCCAGCAGTCCGGGACAGGGGCCGGTCCGATATGGCTACACCTGC. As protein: CASSPGQGPVRYGYTC.

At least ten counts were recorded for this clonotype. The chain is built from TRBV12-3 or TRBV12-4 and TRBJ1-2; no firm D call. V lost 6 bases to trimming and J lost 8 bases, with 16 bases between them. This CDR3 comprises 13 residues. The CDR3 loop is CASSRDLLGGYTF. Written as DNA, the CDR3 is TGTGCCAGCAGCCGTGACCTGTTGGGGGGCTACACCTTC.

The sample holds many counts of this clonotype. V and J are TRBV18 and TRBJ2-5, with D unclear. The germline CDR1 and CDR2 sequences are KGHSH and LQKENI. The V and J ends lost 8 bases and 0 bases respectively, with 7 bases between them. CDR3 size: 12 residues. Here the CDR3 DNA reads TGTGCCAGCCGGCAGGACCAAGAGACCCAGTACTTC. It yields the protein CASRQDQETQYF.

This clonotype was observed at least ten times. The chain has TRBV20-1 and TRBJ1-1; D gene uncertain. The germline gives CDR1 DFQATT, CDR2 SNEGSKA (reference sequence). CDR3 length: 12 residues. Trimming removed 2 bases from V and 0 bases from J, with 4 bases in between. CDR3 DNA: TGCAGTGCTAGAAGCCTGAACACTGAAGCTTTCTTT. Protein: CSARSLNTEAFF.

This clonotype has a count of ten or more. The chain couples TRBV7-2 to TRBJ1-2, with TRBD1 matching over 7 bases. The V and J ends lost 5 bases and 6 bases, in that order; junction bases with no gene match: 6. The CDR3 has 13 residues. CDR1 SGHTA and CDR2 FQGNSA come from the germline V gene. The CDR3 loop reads CASSPTGFNGYTF. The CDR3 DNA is TGTGCCAGCAGCCCGACAGGGTTTAATGGCTACACCTTC.

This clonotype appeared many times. The CDR3 coding sequence is TGTGCCAGCAGCCGACAGGGCAATGAGCAGTTCTTC. It translates to CASSRQGNEQFF. The chain recombines TRBV3-1 with TRBJ2-1, with 7 positions matching TRBD1. Germline CDR1 and CDR2: LGHDT and YNNKEL (reference sequence). The CDR3 has 12 amino acids. V trimming: 4 bases; J trimming: 6 bases; junction bases outside the gene matches: 0.

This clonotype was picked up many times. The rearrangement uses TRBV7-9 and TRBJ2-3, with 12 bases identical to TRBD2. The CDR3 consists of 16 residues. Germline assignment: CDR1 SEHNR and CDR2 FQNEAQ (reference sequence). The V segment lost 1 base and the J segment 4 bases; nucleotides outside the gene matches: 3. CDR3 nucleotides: TGTGCCAGCAGCTTAGGACTAGCGGGAGAGGCAGATACGCAGTATTTT. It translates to CASSLGLAGEADTQYF.